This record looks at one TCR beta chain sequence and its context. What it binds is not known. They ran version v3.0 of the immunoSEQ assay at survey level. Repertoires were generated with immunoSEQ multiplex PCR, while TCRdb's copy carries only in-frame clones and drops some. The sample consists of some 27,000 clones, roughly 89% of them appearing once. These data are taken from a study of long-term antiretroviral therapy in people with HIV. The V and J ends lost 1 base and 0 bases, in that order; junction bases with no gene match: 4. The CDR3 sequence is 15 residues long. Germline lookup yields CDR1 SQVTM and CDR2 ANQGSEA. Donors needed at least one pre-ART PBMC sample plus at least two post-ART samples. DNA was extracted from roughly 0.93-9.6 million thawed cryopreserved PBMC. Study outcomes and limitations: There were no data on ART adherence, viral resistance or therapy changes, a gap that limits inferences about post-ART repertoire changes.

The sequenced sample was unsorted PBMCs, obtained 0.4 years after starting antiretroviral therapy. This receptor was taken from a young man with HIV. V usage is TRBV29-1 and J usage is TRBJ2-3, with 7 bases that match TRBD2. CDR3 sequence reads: CSVEAAGESTDTQYF. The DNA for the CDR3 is TGCAGCGTTGAAGCCGCGGGGGAGAGCACAGATACGCAGTATTTT.